The rows below give T cell receptor beta chains drawn from one sample of a study of T-cell reconstitution after alpha-beta-depleted transplantation in children. TCRdb called the PCR reads again in MiXCR, with one record for every CDR3 protein. This sample has some 600,000 distinct CDR3 sequences; over 15% occur once, and the top ten carry 0.85% to 1.3%. Specimen: PBMCs from the stem cell graft donor, collected from the stem cell graft. The receptors were sampled from a human donor who donated a stem cell graft to a child with acute myeloid leukemia. Both conserved end residues are part of each CDR3. The D gene is left open where the match is weak. Size is omitted from some rows. Given values are once, few, many or a class for expanded clones.

d_gene,j_gene,len,abundance,v_gene,CDR3nt,CDR3aa
.,TRBJ1-3,18,few,TRBV9,TGTGCCAGCAGCGTGGGACCGGGACACATATACTCTGGAAACACCATATATTTT,CASSVGPGHIYSGNTIYF
TRBD1,TRBJ2-2,15,few,TRBV6-1,TGTGCCAGCAGTGATGGGGACAGGGTATCCGGGGAGCTGTTTTTT,CASSDGDRVSGELFF
TRBD1,TRBJ1-2,13,.,TRBV12-3/TRBV12-4,TGTGCCAGCACCACAGGGGTAAATTCGGGCTACACCTTC,CASTTGVNSGYTF
TRBD1,TRBJ2-1,14,.,TRBV7-8,TGTGCCAGCACCTGGGGGACAGGCGAGGATGAGCAGTTCTTC,CASTWGTGEDEQFF
.,TRBJ2-5,14,few,TRBV27,TGTGCCAGCAGTTTATCGCCCCAAATCGAGACCCAGTACTTC,CASSLSPQIETQYF
.,TRBJ2-1,12,few,TRBV3-1,TGTGCCAGCGGGGTAGGGGCGAGCGAGCAGTTCTTC,CASGVGASEQFF
.,TRBJ1-4,15,once,TRBV7-3,TGTGCCAGCAGCTTACAACCGGGCAGGACGGAAAAACTGTTTTTT,CASSLQPGRTEKLFF
TRBD1,TRBJ1-1,12,many,TRBV20-1,TGCAGTGCTAATAGGGACAGTGGTGTAGCTTTCTTT,CSANRDSGVAFF
.,TRBJ1-1,14,.,TRBV5-1,TGCGCCAGCAGCTTGGTTGTGGGCAGCGCTGAAGCTTTCTTT,CASSLVVGSAEAFF
TRBD1,TRBJ2-7,16,few,TRBV7-2,TGTGCCAGCAGCTCCTACCACCGGGACAGGGGTCACGAGCAGTACTTC,CASSSYHRDRGHEQYF
TRBD1,TRBJ1-6,14,few,TRBV20-1,TGCAGTGCTCGGACAGGGAAGAATTACTCACCCCTCCACTTT,CSARTGKNYSPLHF
.,TRBJ2-5,14,.,TRBV12-3/TRBV12-4,TGTGCCAGCAGTCTGGACAGTTTTCAAGAGACCCAGTACTTC,CASSLDSFQETQYF
.,TRBJ1-6,16,few,TRBV20-1,TGCAGTGCTAGGGTCGATGGGAGCTCCTATAATTCACCCCTCCACTTT,CSARVDGSSYNSPLHF
.,TRBJ2-7,15,few,TRBV4-3,TGCGCCAGCAGCCGGGGTGTGCTAGCGTTACACGAGCAGTACTTC,CASSRGVLALHEQYF
.,TRBJ2-1,17,.,TRBV5-1,TGCGCCAGCAGCTTAAATAGGCCCAACTCTATCTACAATGAGCAGTTCTTC,CASSLNRPNSIYNEQFF
.,TRBJ2-1,15,many,TRBV20-1,TGCAGTGCTAGAACGGCAACCCCGGGCGGCAATGAGCAGTTCTTC,CSARTATPGGNEQFF
.,TRBJ2-2,15,.,TRBV2,TGTGCCAGCAGGCTGCGACTAGGGCTCACCGGGGAGCTGTTTTTT,CASRLRLGLTGELFF
TRBD1,TRBJ2-1,17,.,TRBV12-3/TRBV12-4,TGTGCCAGCACCTCAAGGGGCTGGACAGGGGAGAGGAATGAGCAGTTCTTC,CASTSRGWTGERNEQFF
TRBD1,TRBJ2-1,15,.,TRBV7-2,TGTGCCGGAAGAACCGGGACAGGGTCCTACAATGAGCAGTTCTTC,CAGRTGTGSYNEQFF
TRBD1,TRBJ1-5,13,many,TRBV24-1,TGTGCCACCAGCGGGACAGGGGTTCGGCCCCAGCATTTT,CATSGTGVRPQHF
.,TRBJ2-2,14,few,TRBV20-1,TGCAGTGCTAGACCCGTAGGGGACACCGGGGAGCTGTTTTTT,CSARPVGDTGELFF
TRBD2,TRBJ2-1,15,few,TRBV13,TGTGCCAGCAGCTTAACTAGCGGGGGGGCAAAGGAGCAGTTCTTC,CASSLTSGGAKEQFF
.,TRBJ2-1,14,many,TRBV7-6,TGTGCCAGCAGCAGGGGGGATGGCCACAATGAGCAGTTCTTC,CASSRGDGHNEQFF
.,TRBJ2-2,13,many,TRBV20-1,TGCAGTGCTAGAGGCAAGAACACCGGGGAGCTGTTTTTT,CSARGKNTGELFF
TRBD2,TRBJ2-1,15,few,TRBV20-1,TGCAGTGCTAGAGGCACTAGCGGGGGGGCCTATGAGCAGTTCTTC,CSARGTSGGAYEQFF
.,TRBJ2-5,13,.,TRBV20-1,TGCAGTGCCAGACATGGGGGGCAAGAGACCCAGTACTTC,CSARHGGQETQYF
TRBD1,TRBJ1-2,16,.,TRBV10-3,TGTGCCATCAGTGAGTCGGGGGGGACAGGGGATAGTGGCTACACCTTC,CAISESGGTGDSGYTF
.,TRBJ1-1,15,few,TRBV7-9,TGTGCCAGCAGCTTAGATGTAGCTATGAACACTGAAGCTTTCTTT,CASSLDVAMNTEAFF
TRBD1,TRBJ1-1,16,few,TRBV28,TGTGCCAGCAGTCCCCCAGGGACAGGAAGGAACACTGAAGCTTTCTTT,CASSPPGTGRNTEAFF
.,TRBJ1-5,13,many,TRBV15,TGTGCCACTACCAACAGTAGCAATCAGCCCCAGCATTTT,CATTNSSNQPQHF
.,TRBJ2-6,15,.,TRBV12-3/TRBV12-4,TGTGCCAGCAGTTTGAGGAAAGCTGGGGCCAACGTCCTGACTTTC,CASSLRKAGANVLTF
.,TRBJ1-1,13,few,TRBV5-1,TGCGCCAGCAGCCGAGGGTCTAGCACTGAAGCTTTCTTT,CASSRGSSTEAFF
.,TRBJ2-2,17,.,TRBV7-2,TGTGCCAGCAGCAGCACCGGGATAACGAGGAGAGGCGGGGAGCTGTTTTTT,CASSSTGITRRGGELFF
.,TRBJ2-2,14,many,TRBV5-1,TGTGCCAGCAGTTTATCAGGGAACACCGGGGAGCTGTTTTTT,CASSLSGNTGELFF
TRBD2,TRBJ2-1,15,many,TRBV7-2,TGTGCCAGCAGCCCGCGGACTAGCGGAGACAATGAGCAGTTCTTC,CASSPRTSGDNEQFF